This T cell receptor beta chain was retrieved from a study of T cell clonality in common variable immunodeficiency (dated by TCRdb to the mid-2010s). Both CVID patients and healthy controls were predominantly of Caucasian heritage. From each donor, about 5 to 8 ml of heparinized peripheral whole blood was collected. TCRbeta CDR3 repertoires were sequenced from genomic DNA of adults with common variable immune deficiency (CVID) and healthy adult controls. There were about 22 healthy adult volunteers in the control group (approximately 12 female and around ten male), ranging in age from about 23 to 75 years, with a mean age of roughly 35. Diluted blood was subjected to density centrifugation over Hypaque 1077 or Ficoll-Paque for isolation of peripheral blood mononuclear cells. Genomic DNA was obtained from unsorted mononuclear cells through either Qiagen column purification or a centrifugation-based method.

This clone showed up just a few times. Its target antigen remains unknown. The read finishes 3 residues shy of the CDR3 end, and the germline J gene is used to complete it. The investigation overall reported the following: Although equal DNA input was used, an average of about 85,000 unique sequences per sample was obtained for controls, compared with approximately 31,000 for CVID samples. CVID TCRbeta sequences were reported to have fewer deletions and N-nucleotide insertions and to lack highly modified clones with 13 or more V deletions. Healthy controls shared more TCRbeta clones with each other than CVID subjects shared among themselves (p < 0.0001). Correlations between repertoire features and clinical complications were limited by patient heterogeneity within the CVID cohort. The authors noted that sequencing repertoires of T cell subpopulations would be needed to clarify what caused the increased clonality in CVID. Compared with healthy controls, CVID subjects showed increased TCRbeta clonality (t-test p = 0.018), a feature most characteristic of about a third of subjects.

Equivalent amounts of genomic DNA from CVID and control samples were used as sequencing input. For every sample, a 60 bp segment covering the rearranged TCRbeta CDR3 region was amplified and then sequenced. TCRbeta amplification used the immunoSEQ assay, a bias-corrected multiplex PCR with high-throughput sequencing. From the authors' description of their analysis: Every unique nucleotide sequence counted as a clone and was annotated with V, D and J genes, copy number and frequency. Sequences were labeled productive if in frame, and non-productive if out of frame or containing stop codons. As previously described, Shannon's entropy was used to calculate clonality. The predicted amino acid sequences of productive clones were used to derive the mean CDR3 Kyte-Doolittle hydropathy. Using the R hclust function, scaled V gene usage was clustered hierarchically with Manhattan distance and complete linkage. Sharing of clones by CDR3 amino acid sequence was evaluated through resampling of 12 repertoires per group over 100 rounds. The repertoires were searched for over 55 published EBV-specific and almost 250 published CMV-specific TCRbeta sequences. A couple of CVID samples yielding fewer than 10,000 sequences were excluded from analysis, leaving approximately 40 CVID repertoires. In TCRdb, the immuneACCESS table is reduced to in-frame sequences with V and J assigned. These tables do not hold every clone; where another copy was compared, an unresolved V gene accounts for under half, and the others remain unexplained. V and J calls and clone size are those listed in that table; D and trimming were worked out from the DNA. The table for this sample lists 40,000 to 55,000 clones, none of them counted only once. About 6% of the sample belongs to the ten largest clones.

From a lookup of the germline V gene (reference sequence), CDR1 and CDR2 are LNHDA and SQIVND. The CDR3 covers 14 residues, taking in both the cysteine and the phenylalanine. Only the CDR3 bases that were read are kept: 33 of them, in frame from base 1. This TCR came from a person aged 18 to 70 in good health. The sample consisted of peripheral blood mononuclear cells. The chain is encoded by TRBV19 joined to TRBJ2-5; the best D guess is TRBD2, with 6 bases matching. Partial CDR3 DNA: TGTGCCAGTAGTAAAGGCGGGGCCGGAGCTACC. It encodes CASSKGGAGAT. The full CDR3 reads CASSKGGAGATQYF.